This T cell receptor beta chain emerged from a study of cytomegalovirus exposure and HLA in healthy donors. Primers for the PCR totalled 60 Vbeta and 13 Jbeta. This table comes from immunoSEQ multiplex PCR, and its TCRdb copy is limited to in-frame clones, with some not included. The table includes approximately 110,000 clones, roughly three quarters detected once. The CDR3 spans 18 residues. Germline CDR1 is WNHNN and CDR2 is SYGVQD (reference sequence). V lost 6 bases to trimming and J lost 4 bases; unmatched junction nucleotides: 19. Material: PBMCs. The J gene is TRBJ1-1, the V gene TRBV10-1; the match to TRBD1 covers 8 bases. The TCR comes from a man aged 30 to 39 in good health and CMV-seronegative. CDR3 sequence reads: CASSFFSDRGRWGTEAFF. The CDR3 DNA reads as TGCGCCAGCAGCTTCTTCTCCGACAGGGGAAGGTGGGGCACTGAAGCTTTCTTT.